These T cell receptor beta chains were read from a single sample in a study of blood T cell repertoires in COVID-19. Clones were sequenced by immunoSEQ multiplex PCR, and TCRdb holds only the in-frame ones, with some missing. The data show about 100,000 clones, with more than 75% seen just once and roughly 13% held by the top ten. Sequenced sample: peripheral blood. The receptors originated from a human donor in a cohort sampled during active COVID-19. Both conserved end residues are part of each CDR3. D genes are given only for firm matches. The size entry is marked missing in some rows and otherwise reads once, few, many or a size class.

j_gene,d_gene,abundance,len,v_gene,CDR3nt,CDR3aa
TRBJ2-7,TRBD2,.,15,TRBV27,TGTGCCAGCAGTTTATCCCTCGGGAGGGGGAACGAGCAGTACTTC,CASSLSLGRGNEQYF
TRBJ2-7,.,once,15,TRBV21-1,TGTGCCAGCAGCAAACGAAACAGGGGGGTATACGAGCAGTACTTC,CASSKRNRGVYEQYF
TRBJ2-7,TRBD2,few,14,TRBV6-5,TGTGCCAGCAGCCCACCGGGACTAGCGGACGAGCAGTACTTC,CASSPPGLADEQYF
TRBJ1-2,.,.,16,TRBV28,TGTGCCAGCAGTGGAGGGCCGGCCCGGGCGGGCTATGGCTACACCTTC,CASSGGPARAGYGYTF
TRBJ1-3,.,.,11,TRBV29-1,TGCAGCGTGTCACACGGAAACACCATATATTTT,CSVSHGNTIYF
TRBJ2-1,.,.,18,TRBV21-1,TGTGCCAGCAGCAAAGCATGGACTAGCGGGTTATGGTCCAATGAGCAGTTCTTC,CASSKAWTSGLWSNEQFF
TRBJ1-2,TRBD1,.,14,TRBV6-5,TGTGCCAGCGGAAGAACAGGGGCAAGCTATGGCTACACCTTC,CASGRTGASYGYTF
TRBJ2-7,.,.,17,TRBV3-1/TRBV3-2,TGTGCCAGCAGCCAAGACGACTTTGGGGGGGGCAGGTACGAGCAGTACTTC,CASSQDDFGGGRYEQYF
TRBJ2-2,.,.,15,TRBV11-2,TGTGCCAGCAGCCCCACAGGAACGAACACCGGGGAGCTGTTTTTT,CASSPTGTNTGELFF
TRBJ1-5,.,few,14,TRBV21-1,TGTGCCAGCAGCAGTGACAGTAGCAATCAGCCCCAGCATTTT,CASSSDSSNQPQHF
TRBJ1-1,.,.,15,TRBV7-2,TGTGCCAGCAGCGCCACGGGACAAAAGAACACTGAAGCTTTCTTT,CASSATGQKNTEAFF
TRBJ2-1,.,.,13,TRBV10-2,TGCGCCAGCAGTGAGTCTACCCGGGGAAGGGAGTTCTTC,CASSESTRGREFF
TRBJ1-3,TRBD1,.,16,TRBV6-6,TGTGCCAGCAGTTACTCGGGACAGGGGTTTGGAAACACCATATATTTT,CASSYSGQGFGNTIYF
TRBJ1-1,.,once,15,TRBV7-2,TGTGCCAGCAGCTTAACCAATCAAAACAGAAAGGAAGCTTTCTTT,CASSLTNQNRKEAFF
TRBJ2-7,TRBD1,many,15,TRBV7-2,TGTGCCAGCAGCTTGGGGGCAGGGGGCAGGAACGAGCAGTACTTC,CASSLGAGGRNEQYF
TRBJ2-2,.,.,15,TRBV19,TGTGCCAGTAGTATGCGAAGCGCGGGCACCGGGGAGCTGTTTTTT,CASSMRSAGTGELFF
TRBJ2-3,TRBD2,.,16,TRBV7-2,TGTGCCAGCAGCCTCGGGACTAGCGGGAGTTGGGATACGCAGTATTTT,CASSLGTSGSWDTQYF
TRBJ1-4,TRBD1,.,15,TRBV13,TGTGCCAGCAGCTTAGACAGGGGGTTTACTGAAAAACTGTTTTTT,CASSLDRGFTEKLFF
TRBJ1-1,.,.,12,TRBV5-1,TGCGCCAGCAGCTTACCAGGGGATGAAGCTTTCTTT,CASSLPGDEAFF
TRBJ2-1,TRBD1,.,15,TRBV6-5,TGTGCCAGCACAGAGAACAGGGGCTCCTACAATGAGCAGTTCTTC,CASTENRGSYNEQFF
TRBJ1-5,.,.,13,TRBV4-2,TGTGCCAGCAGCCCAGGAGGAGGACAGCCCCAGCATTTT,CASSPGGGQPQHF
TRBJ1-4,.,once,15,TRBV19,TGTGCCAGTACCGCCCTGGGGGGGGCGGGTGAAAAACTGTTTTTT,CASTALGGAGEKLFF
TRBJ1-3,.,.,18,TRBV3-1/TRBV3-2,TGTGCCAGCAGCCACCTTCCCGGGACTCCCAGCTCTGGAAACACCATATATTTT,CASSHLPGTPSSGNTIYF
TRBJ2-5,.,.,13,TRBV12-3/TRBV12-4,TGTGCCAGCAGTTTAACAGGGCGAGAGACCCAGTACTTC,CASSLTGRETQYF
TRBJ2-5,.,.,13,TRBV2,TGTGCCAGCAGTGAAAACAGGGCAGAGACCCAGTACTTC,CASSENRAETQYF
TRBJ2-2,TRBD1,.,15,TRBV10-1,TGCGCCAGCAGTGAAACAGGGGGCAGCACCGGGGAGCTGTTTTTT,CASSETGGSTGELFF
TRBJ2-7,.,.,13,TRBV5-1,TGCGCCAGCAGCTCGCGCCCAGGGGTCGAGCAGTACTTC,CASSSRPGVEQYF
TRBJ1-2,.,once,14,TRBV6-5,TGTGCCAGCAGCCCCAGGCGGGACAACTATGGCTACACCTTC,CASSPRRDNYGYTF
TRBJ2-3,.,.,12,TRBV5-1,TGCGCCAGCAGCCCTAGCACAGATACGCAGTATTTT,CASSPSTDTQYF
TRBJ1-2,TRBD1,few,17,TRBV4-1,TGCGCCAGCAGCTTACGGGACAGGGCAGGAGCTAACTATGGCTACACCTTC,CASSLRDRAGANYGYTF
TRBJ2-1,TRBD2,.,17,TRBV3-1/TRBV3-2,TGTGCCAGCAGCCAAGATCCGAGACTAGCGGACTACAATGAGCAGTTCTTC,CASSQDPRLADYNEQFF
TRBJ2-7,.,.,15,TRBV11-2,TGTGCCAGCAGTCTATTAGGGGCTAGTTTCTCCGAGCAGTACTTC,CASSLLGASFSEQYF
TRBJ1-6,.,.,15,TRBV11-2,TGTGCCAGCAGCTTAGTTCCCAGGGGTAATTCACCCCTCCACTTT,CASSLVPRGNSPLHF
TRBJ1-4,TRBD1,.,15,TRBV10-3,TGTGCCATCAGTGGGGGACAGGGGGTGAAAGAAAAACTGTTTTTT,CAISGGQGVKEKLFF
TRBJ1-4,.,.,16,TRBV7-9,TGTGCCAGCAGCCCCCCAGGGATGGGAAGGGCAGAAAAACTGTTTTTT,CASSPPGMGRAEKLFF
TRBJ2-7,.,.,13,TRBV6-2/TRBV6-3,TGTGCCAGCAGTAAGGGACAAGGGCTCGAGCAGTACTTC,CASSKGQGLEQYF
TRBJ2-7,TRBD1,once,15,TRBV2,TGTGCCAGCAGTCCCTGGACAGGGAGCTCCTACGAGCAGTACTTC,CASSPWTGSSYEQYF
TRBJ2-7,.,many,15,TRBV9,TGTGCCAGCAGCGTAGGGGTAGCGGCCTCCTACGAGCAGTACTTC,CASSVGVAASYEQYF
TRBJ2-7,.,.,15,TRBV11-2,TGTGCCAGCAGCTTAGATTTGCACAGTACCTACGAGCAGTACTTC,CASSLDLHSTYEQYF
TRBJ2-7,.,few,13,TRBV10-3,TGTGCCATCAGTGAGTTTCAAGGAGCAAGAGGGTACTTC,CAISEFQGARGYF
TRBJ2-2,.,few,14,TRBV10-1,TGCGCCAGCAGTGCCACCCCGAGCGGCGGGGAGCTGTTTTTT,CASSATPSGGELFF
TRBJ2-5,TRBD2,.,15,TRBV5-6,TGTGCCAGCAGCTTGGAATCTAGCGGCCAAGAGACCCAGTACTTC,CASSLESSGQETQYF
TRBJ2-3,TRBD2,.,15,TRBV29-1,TGCAGCGTTGCTGGCGGGAGCTTCCGCACAGATACGCAGTATTTT,CSVAGGSFRTDTQYF
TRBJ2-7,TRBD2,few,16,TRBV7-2,TGTGCCAGCAGCTTAGCGGGGACTAGCGGGAGTTACGAGCAGTACTTC,CASSLAGTSGSYEQYF
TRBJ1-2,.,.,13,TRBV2,TGTGCCAGCACGAAGGCGGGATTCGAGGGCTACACCTTC,CASTKAGFEGYTF
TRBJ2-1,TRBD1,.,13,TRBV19,TGTGCCAGTAATGGACAGGGGCTATATGAGCAGTTCTTC,CASNGQGLYEQFF